Described below is a single TCR beta chain sequence and its context. Its matching antigen is unknown. In the PCR, 60 Vbeta and 13 Jbeta primers were used. Clones were sequenced by immunoSEQ multiplex PCR, and TCRdb holds only the in-frame ones, with some missing. The table lists over 75,000 clones, over 70% of them singletons. This sample was taken from a study of cytomegalovirus exposure and HLA in healthy donors. V was clipped by 3 bases and J by 3 bases; unmatched bases: 14. The CDR3 has 20 amino acids. Germline CDR1 LGHNA, CDR2 YNFKEQ. Regarding the study as a whole: A later analysis showed HLA-associated TCR beta chains outstripping equally common others in clonal expansion.

The receptor was derived from a man in his forties or fifties in good health and CMV-seropositive. V is TRBV4-2 and J is TRBJ2-2; 12 bases agree with TRBD1. The sequenced material came from PBMCs. This chain's CDR3 is CASSHLPGQGAKWDTGELFF. CDR3 in DNA: TGTGCCAGCAGCCATCTTCCGGGACAGGGGGCGAAATGGGACACCGGGGAGCTGTTTTTT.